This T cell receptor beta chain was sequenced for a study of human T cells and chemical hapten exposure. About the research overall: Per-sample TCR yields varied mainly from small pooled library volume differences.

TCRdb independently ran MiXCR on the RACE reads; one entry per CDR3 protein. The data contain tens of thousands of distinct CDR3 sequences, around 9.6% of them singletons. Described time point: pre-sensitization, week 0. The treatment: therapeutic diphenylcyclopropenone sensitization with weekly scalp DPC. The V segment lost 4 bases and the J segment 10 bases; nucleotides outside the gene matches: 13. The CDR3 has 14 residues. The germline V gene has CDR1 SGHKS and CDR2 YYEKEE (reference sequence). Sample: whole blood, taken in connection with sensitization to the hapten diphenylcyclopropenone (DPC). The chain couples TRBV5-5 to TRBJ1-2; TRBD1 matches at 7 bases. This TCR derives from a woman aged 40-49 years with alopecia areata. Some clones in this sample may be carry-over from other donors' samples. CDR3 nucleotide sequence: TGTGCCAGCAGCCCGCTGGGACAGCCTACAACCTACACCTTC. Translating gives CASSPLGQPTTYTF.